This passage covers 25 T cell receptor beta chains from one sample sequenced in a study of OX40 agonist ivuxolimab in advanced cancers. Library construction relied on the immunoSEQ multiplex PCR assay. The table comes from immuneACCESS by way of TCRdb, which keeps in-frame sequences with V and J called. Part of the clones is missing from these tables; in studies checked, under half for an unresolved V gene and the rest for unknown reasons. For this sample the table gives over 150,000 clones, of which approximately 94% were detected only once. The ten largest account for approximately 0.32% of the sample. Source: CD4+ or CD8+ T cells sorted from blood, taken in a trial of the OX40 agonist ivuxolimab. The receptors derive from an adult with an advanced solid tumor such as melanoma, head and neck, liver or kidney cancer.

This chain uses TRBV28 with TRBJ1-2, with D unresolved. This CDR3 is built from 14 residues. The V end lost 3 bases, the J end lost 3 bases, and 11 bases lay between the germline ends. Germline loops: CDR1 MDHEN, CDR2 SYDVKM. CDR3 region: CASSFIADYYGYTF. Written as DNA, the CDR3 is TGTGCCAGCAGTTTTATCGCAGACTACTATGGCTACACCTTC.

The J gene is TRBJ1-1, the V gene TRBV9, with 9 bases fitting TRBD1. Germline-derived CDR1 and CDR2 are SGDLS and YYNGEE. The CDR3 extends over 16 amino acids. V shed 2 bases, J shed 1 base, and the junction held 6 bases outside the gene matches. The CDR3 DNA reads TGTGCCAGCAGCGTCCGGGACAGGGATTGGAACACTGAAGCTTTCTTT. The encoded protein is CASSVRDRDWNTEAFF.

The J gene is TRBJ2-1, the V gene TRBV2; possibly TRBD2 for D (6 bases). With 10 bases removed from V and 3 bases from J, the gap between germline ends came to 16 bases. The CDR3 runs to 14 residues. Looked up from germline, CDR1 is SNHLY and CDR2 is FYNNEI. This CDR3 reads CATLPGTHYNEQFF. Here the CDR3 DNA reads TGTGCCACCCTTCCCGGGACTCACTACAATGAGCAGTTCTTC. The whole variable domain, remainder taken from reference TRBV2 and TRBJ2-1, is EPEVTQTPSHQVTQMGQEVILRCVPISNHLYFYWYRQILGQKVEFLVSFYNNEISEKSEIFDDQFSVERPDGSNFTLKIRSTKLEDSAMYFCATLPGTHYNEQFFGPGTRLTVL.

Points on this clone: Additional DNA sequences in this sample encode the identical CDR3. J is TRBJ2-7 and V is TRBV28; D not resolved. The CDR3 has 12 residues. Germline assignment: CDR1 MDHEN and CDR2 SYDVKM. V lost 6 bases and J 3 bases, leaving 9 bases between the germline ends. CDR3 amino acids: CASRTGYYEQYF. DNA for the CDR3: TGTGCCAGCAGAACGGGCTACTACGAGCAGTACTTC.

This chain links TRBV7-2 with TRBJ1-1, with 10 bases lining up with TRBD1. With V trimmed by 4 bases and J by 5 bases, 7 bases remained unmatched. The CDR3 consists of 15 residues. Germline CDR1 reads SGHTA; CDR2 reads FQGNSA. CDR3 sequence: CASSSPDRGQTEAFF. CDR3 bases: TGTGCCAGCAGCTCTCCCGACAGGGGGCAAACTGAAGCTTTCTTT.

The chain combines TRBV7-2 with TRBJ1-1, with a weak D call TRBD1 (6 bases). The CDR3 totals 13 residues. CDR1 is SGHTA and CDR2 is FQGNSA in the germline V gene. The germline V and J ends were trimmed by 5 bases and 6 bases, with 13 bases remaining between them. The CDR3 here is CASSTGTSAEAFF. CDR3 coding DNA: TGTGCCAGCAGCACCGGGACATCAGCTGAAGCTTTCTTT.

V and J are TRBV29-1 and TRBJ1-2; 7 bases line up with TRBD1. Germline V gene sequence: CDR1 SQVTM, CDR2 ANQGSEA. CDR3 length: 11 amino acids. Trimming at V came to 5 bases and at J to 8 bases, leaving 5 bases not matched to a gene. CDR3 nucleotide sequence: TGCAGCGTTTCGACAGGGCTGGGCTACACCTTC. This encodes CSVSTGLGYTF.

The chain recombines TRBV11-2 with TRBJ1-2; 7 positions agree with TRBD1. Trimming took 3 bases from V and 6 from J; bases not matched to a gene: 10. This CDR3 has 15 amino acids. The germline V gene has CDR1 SGHAT and CDR2 FQNNGV. In nucleotides, the CDR3 is TGTGCCAGCAGCTTGCCGGGACAGCTTTGGCATGGCTACACCTTC. It is translated as CASSLPGQLWHGYTF.

V usage is TRBV11-2 and J usage is TRBJ1-1; D ambiguous. Germline V CDR1 and CDR2: SGHAT, FQNNGV. Trimming removed 6 bases from V and 0 bases from J, with 8 bases in between. The CDR3 is 13 residues long. The CDR3 spells CASRVILNTEAFF. The CDR3 coding sequence is TGTGCCAGCAGGGTCATCTTGAACACTGAAGCTTTCTTT. Filled out from reference TRBV11-2 and TRBJ1-1, the complete variable domain reads EAGVAQSPRYKIIEKRQSVAFWCNPISGHATLYWYQQILGQGPKLLIQFQNNGVVDDSQLPKDRFSAERLKGVDSTLKIQPAKLEDSAVYLCASRVILNTEAFFGQGTRLTVV.

The chain uses TRBV6-6 and TRBJ1-1; possible D gene TRBD1, 5 bases. Germline values: CDR1 MNHNY, CDR2 SVGAGI (reference sequence). The length of the CDR3 is 14 residues. Trimming pared 4 bases from V and 2 bases from J, leaving 11 bases between. CDR3: CASSLRGQNTEAFF. CDR3 in DNA: TGTGCCAGCAGTTTACGGGGCCAAAACACTGAAGCTTTCTTT.

The chain is built from TRBV7-2 and TRBJ2-7; 7 bases agree with TRBD1. V dropped 6 bases and J dropped 1; count of bases not matched to a gene: 9. The CDR3 is made up of 15 amino acids. Germline V CDR1 and CDR2: SGHTA, FQGNSA. The CDR3, as DNA: TGTGCCAGCAGACCCGGGACAGCTCCTTCCTACGAGCAGTACTTC. This codes for CASRPGTAPSYEQYF.

The rearrangement joins TRBV5-4 to TRBJ2-3; unclear D gene. This CDR3 has 15 residues. Germline V gene sequence: CDR1 SGHNT, CDR2 YYREEE (reference sequence). V lost 3 bases, J lost 1 base, and 12 bases lay in between. CDR3 coding DNA: TGTGCCAGCAGCTCTCGAGCCTGGGGCACAGATACGCAGTATTTT. Translated: CASSSRAWGTDTQYF.

V and J are TRBV5-1 and TRBJ2-5; 7 nucleotides align to TRBD1. CDR1 SGHRS and CDR2 YFSETQ come from the germline V gene. V shed 5 bases and J 2 bases; nucleotides not matched to a gene: 3. The CDR3 loop spans 13 amino acids. The CDR3 DNA reads TGCGCCAGCAGGACGGGACAGCAAGAGACCCAGTACTTC. Amino acid sequence: CASRTGQQETQYF. The complete variable domain, with remaining parts taken from reference TRBV5-1 and TRBJ2-5, reads KAGVTQTPRYLIKTRGQQVTLSCSPISGHRSVSWYQQTPGQGLQFLFEYFSETQRNKGNFPGRFSGRQFSNSRSEMNVSTLELGDSALYLCASRTGQQETQYFGPGTRLLVL.

The V call is TRBV10-3, the J call TRBJ2-7; TRBD1 is a possible D gene (6 bases). Germline CDR1 is ENHRY and CDR2 is SYGVKD. Trimming left V 7 bases short and J 4 bases short, with 14 bases between. The CDR3 has 13 residues. The CDR3 loop is CAINEGVGYEQYF. CDR3 nucleotide sequence: TGTGCCATCAACGAGGGGGTAGGGTACGAGCAGTACTTC.

The genes are TRBV5-1 and TRBJ1-1; tentative D call: TRBD1 (6 bases). CDR1 and CDR2 (germline): SGHRS, YFSETQ. The ends were cut back, 3 bases at V and 0 bases at J, with 27 bases in the middle. CDR3 size: 20 residues. Here the CDR3 reads CASSWGLTGIRSLMNTEAFF. The CDR3 DNA follows: TGCGCCAGCAGCTGGGGACTCACAGGGATTCGGTCTTTAATGAACACTGAAGCTTTCTTT. Combining the CDR3 with reference TRBV5-1 and TRBJ1-1 gives the whole variable domain KAGVTQTPRYLIKTRGQQVTLSCSPISGHRSVSWYQQTPGQGLQFLFEYFSETQRNKGNFPGRFSGRQFSNSRSEMNVSTLELGDSALYLCASSWGLTGIRSLMNTEAFFGQGTRLTVV.

This chain uses TRBV4-3 with TRBJ2-1, with unresolved D. V dropped 4 bases and J dropped 0 bases, with 16 bases sitting between them. The CDR3 contains 17 residues. Germline values: CDR1 LGHNA, CDR2 YSLEER. In DNA, the CDR3 is TGCGCCAGCAGCCTTCACTCCACGGCCCGCTCCTACAATGAGCAGTTCTTC. This encodes CASSLHSTARSYNEQFF.

J is TRBJ1-5 and V is TRBV28; TRBD1 matches at 10 bases. The germline gives CDR1 MDHEN, CDR2 SYDVKM. The CDR3 length is 16 residues. The V segment lost 2 bases and the J segment 7 bases; nucleotides outside the gene matches: 8. DNA for the CDR3: TGTGCCAGCAGTTTACCCGACAGGGGGCCAGGGCAGCCCCAGCATTTT. It is translated as CASSLPDRGPGQPQHF. The full variable domain, with the rest looked up from reference TRBV28 and TRBJ1-5, is DVKVTQSSRYLVKRTGEKVFLECVQDMDHENMFWYRQDPGLGLRLIYFSYDVKMKEKGDIPEGYSVSREKKERFSLILESASTNQTSMYLCASSLPDRGPGQPQHFGDGTRLSIL.

The rearrangement links TRBV11-3 to TRBJ2-3; 15 bases agree with TRBD2. Germline CDR1 and CDR2: SGHNT and YENEEA. With 5 bases clipped from V and 6 bases from J, the junction kept 3 bases outside the gene matches. CDR3 length: 15 amino acids. CDR3 bases: TGTGCCAGCAGCCGGACTAGCGGGAGGGCGGATACGCAGTATTTT. Translating it yields CASSRTSGRADTQYF.

This chain links TRBV6-1 with TRBJ1-5; D not certain. Between the trimmed V and J ends, which lost 4 bases and 0 bases, there was a span of 4 bases. The CDR3 totals 13 residues. In germline, CDR1 is MNHNS, CDR2 SASEGT. The CDR3 sequence is CASSGDSNQPQHF. The DNA for the CDR3 is TGTGCCAGCAGTGGTGATAGCAATCAGCCCCAGCATTTT.

The chain joins TRBV20-1 to TRBJ2-3, with 7 nucleotides matching TRBD2. J was trimmed by 12 bases and V by 6 bases; bases with no gene match: 9. The CDR3 spans 11 residues. Germline V gene lookup returns CDR1 DFQATT and CDR2 SNEGSKA (reference sequence). The chain's CDR3 is CSAPLAANQYF. The CDR3 coding sequence is TGCAGTGCCCCGCTAGCGGCTAACCAGTATTTT.

The chain employs TRBV7-9 and TRBJ1-1; 10 bases map to TRBD1. Germline CDR1 is SEHNR and CDR2 is FQNEAQ (reference sequence). V shed 5 bases, J shed 8 bases, and the junction held 5 bases outside the gene matches. This CDR3 is 13 amino acids long. CDR3 region: CASSKLTGGEAFF. CDR3 sequence (DNA): TGTGCCAGCAGCAAGTTGACAGGGGGCGAAGCTTTCTTT. The full variable domain, rest sourced from reference TRBV7-9 and TRBJ1-1, is DTGVSQNPRHKITKRGQNVTFRCDPISEHNRLYWYRQTLGQGPEFLTYFQNEAQLEKSRLLSDRFSAERPKGSFSTLEIQRTEQGDSAMYLCASSKLTGGEAFFGQGTRLTVV.

The V call is TRBV7-2, the J call TRBJ2-1; a weak D match, TRBD1 (5 bases). Trimming shortened V by 1 base and J by 1 base, and 8 bases separated the two germline ends. Germline CDR1 reads SGHTA; CDR2 reads FQGNSA. This CDR3 region has 15 residues. The CDR3 DNA reads as TGTGCCAGCAGCTTAGAGGGGTTTTCCTACAATGAGCAGTTCTTC. Its protein product is CASSLEGFSYNEQFF. Together with reference TRBV7-2 and TRBJ2-1, the CDR3 gives the full variable domain: GAGVSQSPSNKVTEKGKDVELRCDPISGHTALYWYRQSLGQGLEFLIYFQGNSAPDKSGLPSDRFSAERTGGSVSTLTIQRTQQEDSAVYLCASSLEGFSYNEQFFGPGTRLTVL.

The genes are TRBV7-2 and TRBJ2-1, with D perhaps matching TRBD2 (6 bases). Germline V gene sequence: CDR1 SGHTA, CDR2 FQGNSA. The CDR3 extends over 17 amino acids. Trimming cost V 5 bases and J 7 bases, with 24 bases left between them. The DNA of the CDR3 is TGTGCCAGCAGCCCCCCCGTCGGGAGTTCCTATGGGAATGAGCAGTTCTTC. Protein product: CASSPPVGSSYGNEQFF.

The rearrangement joins TRBV5-1 to TRBJ2-7; TRBD1 matches at 9 bases. Looked up from germline, CDR1 is SGHRS and CDR2 is YFSETQ. The CDR3 extends over 15 amino acids. The V segment lost 0 bases and the J segment 3 bases; nucleotides outside the gene matches: 4. The CDR3 reads CASSLDTGGYYEQYF. In nucleotides, the CDR3 is TGCGCCAGCAGCTTGGATACAGGGGGCTACTACGAGCAGTACTTC.

The CDR3 protein is CASSIDLPAGGQETQYF. The CDR3 DNA is TGTGCCAGTAGTATAGATCTACCAGCGGGGGGCCAAGAGACCCAGTACTTC. V is TRBV19 and J is TRBJ2-5; TRBD2 matches 9 bases. The CDR3 length is 17 residues. The germline V gene encodes CDR1 LNHDA and CDR2 SQIVND (reference sequence). The ends lost 0 bases at V and 1 base at J; junction bases unmatched: 6.